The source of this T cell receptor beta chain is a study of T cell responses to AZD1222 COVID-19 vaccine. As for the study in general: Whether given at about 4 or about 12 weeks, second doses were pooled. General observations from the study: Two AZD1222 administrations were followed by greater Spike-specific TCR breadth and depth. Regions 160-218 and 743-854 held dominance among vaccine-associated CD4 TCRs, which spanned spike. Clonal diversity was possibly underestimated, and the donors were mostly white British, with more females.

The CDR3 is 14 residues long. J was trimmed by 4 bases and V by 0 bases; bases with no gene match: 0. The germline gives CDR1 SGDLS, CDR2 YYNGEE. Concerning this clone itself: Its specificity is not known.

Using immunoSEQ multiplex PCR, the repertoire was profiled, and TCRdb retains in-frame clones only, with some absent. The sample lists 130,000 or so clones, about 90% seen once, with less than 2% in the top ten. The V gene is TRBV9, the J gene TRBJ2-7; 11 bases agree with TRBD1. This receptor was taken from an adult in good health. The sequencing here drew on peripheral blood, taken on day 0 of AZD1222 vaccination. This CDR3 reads CASSVGDRGYEQYF. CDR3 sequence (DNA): TGTGCCAGCAGCGTAGGGGACAGGGGGTACGAGCAGTACTTC. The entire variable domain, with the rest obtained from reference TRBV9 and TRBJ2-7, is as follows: DSGVTQTPKHLITATGQRVTLRCSPRSGDLSVYWYQQSLDQGLQFLIQYYNGEERAKGNILERFSAQQFPDLHSELNLSSLELGDSALYFCASSVGDRGYEQYFGPGTRLTVT.